Sequencing of this T cell receptor beta chain was carried out in a study of graft-versus-host responses after intestinal transplantation. Study as a whole: Recipients had transplants, and these were multivisceral, liver-intestinal, or isolated intestinal. General study points: Individuals who had graft-donor T cell macrochimerism had allografts that showed high graft-versus-host to host-versus-graft clonal ratios. Some GvH clones were seen earlier in gut or blood, suggesting intestinal origin.

TCRdb's table, derived via immunoSEQ multiplex PCR, lists solely in-frame clones and lacks some. The sample yields about 130,000 clones, 92% seen once. Worth noting for this clone: Its antigen is still unknown.

V was pared by 0 bases and J by 8 bases, with 14 bases between. Germline assignment: CDR1 SGHTS and CDR2 YDEGEE. The CDR3 runs to 15 residues. The chain uses TRBV5-8 and TRBJ2-2; D unresolved. This sequence was found in a human donor who received an intestinal transplant. Here the sequenced sample was unstimulated CD4+ T cells sorted from spleen or lymph node cells, taken before intestinal transplant. CDR3 bases: TGTGCCAGCAGCTTGGTGTCAGACTCCTTTGGGGAGCTGTTTTTT. Its protein is CASSLVSDSFGELFF.